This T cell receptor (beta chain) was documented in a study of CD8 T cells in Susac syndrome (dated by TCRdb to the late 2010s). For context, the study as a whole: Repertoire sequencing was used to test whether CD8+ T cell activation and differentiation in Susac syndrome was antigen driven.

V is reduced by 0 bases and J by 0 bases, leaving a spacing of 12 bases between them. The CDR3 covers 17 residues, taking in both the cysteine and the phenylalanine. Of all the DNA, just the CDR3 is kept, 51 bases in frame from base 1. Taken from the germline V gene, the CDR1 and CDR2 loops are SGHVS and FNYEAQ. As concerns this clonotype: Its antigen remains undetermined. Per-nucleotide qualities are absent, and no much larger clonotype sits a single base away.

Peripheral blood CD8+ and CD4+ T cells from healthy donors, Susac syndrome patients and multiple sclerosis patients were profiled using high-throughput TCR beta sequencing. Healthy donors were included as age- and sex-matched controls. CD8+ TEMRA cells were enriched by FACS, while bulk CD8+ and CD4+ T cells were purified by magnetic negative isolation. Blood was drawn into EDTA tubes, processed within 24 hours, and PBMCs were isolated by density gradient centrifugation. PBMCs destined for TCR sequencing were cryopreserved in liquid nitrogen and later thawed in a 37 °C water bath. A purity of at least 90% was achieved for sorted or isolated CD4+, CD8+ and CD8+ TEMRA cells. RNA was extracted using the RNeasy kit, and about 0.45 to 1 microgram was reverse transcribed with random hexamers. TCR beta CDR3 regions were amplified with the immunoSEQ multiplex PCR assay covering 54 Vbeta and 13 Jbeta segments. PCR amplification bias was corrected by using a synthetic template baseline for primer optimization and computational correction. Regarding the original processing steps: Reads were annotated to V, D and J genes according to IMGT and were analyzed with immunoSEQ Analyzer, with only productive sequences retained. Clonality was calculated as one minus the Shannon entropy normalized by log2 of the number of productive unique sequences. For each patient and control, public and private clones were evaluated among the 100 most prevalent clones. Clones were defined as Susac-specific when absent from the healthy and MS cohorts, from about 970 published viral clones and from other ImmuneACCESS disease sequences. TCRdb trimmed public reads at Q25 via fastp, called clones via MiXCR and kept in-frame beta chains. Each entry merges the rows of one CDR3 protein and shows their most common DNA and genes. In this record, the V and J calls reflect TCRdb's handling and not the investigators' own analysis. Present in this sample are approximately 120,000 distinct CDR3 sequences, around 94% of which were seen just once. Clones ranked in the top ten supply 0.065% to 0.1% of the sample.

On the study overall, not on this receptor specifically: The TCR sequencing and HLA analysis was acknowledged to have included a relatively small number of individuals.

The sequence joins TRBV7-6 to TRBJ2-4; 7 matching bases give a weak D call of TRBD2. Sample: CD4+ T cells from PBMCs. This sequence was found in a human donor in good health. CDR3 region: CASSLAFGGRAKNIQYF. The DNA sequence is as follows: TGTGCCAGCAGCTTAGCGTTCGGGGGGCGAGCCAAAAACATTCAGTACTTC.